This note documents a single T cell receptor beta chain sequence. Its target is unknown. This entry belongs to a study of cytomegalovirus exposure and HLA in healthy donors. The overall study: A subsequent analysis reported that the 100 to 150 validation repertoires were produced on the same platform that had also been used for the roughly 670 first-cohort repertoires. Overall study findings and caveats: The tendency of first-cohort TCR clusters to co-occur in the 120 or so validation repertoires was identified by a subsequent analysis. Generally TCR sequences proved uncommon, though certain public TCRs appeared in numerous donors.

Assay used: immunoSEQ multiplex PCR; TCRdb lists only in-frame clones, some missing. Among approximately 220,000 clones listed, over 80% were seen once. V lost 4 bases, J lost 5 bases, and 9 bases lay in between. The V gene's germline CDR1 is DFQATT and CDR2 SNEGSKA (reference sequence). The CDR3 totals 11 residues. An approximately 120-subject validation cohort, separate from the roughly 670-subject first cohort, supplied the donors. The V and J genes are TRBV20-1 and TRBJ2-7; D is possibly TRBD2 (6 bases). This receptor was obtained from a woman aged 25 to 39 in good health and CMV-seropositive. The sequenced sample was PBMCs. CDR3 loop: CSAKGRNEQYF. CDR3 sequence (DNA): TGCAGTGCTAAGGGGAGGAACGAGCAGTACTTC.